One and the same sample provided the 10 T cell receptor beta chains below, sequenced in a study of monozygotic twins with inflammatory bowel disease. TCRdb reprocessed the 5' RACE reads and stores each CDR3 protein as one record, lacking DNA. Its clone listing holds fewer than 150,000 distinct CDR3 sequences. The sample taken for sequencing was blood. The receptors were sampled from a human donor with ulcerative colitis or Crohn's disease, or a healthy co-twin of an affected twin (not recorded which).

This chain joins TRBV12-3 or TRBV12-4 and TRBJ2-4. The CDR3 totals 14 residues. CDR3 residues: CASSLTLAKNIQYF.

The CDR3 spells CASSKLGSSGTDSSGANVLTF. This sequence joins TRBV21-1 and TRBJ2-6; the D call of TRBD1 rests on TCRdb alone, since no DNA is present to check it. TRBV21-1 is a pseudogene. The CDR3 sequence is 21 residues long.

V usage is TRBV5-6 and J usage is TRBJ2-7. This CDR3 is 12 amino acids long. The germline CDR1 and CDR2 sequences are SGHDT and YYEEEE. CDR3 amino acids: CASSLGRYGQYF.

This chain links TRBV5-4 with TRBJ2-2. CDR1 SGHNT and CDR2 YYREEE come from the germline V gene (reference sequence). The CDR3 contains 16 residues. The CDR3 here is CASSVDRGRATGELFF.

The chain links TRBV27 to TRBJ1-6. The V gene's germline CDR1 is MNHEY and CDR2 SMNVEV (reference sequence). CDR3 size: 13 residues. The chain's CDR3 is CASSLLQLAPLHF.

The CDR3 protein is CSAENRGQGSYEQYF. This chain uses TRBV20-1 with TRBJ2-7; absent DNA, TCRdb's TRBD1 call cannot be checked. The CDR3 consists of 15 residues. Per the germline V gene, CDR1 is DFQATT and CDR2 is SNEGSKA (reference sequence).

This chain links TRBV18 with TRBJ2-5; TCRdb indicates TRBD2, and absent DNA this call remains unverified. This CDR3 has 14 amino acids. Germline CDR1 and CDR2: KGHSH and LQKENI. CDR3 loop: CASSPGTPQETQYF.

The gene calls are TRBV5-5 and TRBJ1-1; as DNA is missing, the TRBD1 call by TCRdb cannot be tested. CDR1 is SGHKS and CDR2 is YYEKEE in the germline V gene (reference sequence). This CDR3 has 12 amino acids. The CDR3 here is CASSWLGPEAFF.

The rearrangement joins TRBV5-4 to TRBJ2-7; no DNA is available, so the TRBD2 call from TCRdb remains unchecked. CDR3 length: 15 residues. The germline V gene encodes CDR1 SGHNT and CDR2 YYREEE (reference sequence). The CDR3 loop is CASSLTSWYKNEQYF. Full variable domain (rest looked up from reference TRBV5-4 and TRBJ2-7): ETGVTQSPTHLIKTRGQQVTLRCSSQSGHNTVSWYQQALGQGPQFIFQYYREEENGRGNFPPRFSGLQFPNYSSELNVNALELDDSALYLCASSLTSWYKNEQYFGPGTRLTVT.

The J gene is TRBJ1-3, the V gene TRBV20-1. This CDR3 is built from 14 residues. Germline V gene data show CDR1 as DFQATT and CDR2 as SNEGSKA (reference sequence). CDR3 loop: CSAKGPISGNTIYF.